The subject of this entry is one T cell receptor beta chain. Its antigen is undetermined. The CDR3 totals 15 residues. Germline CDR1 reads KGHSH; CDR2 reads LQKENI. V was clipped by 3 bases and J by 0 bases, with 11 bases between them. This sample is part of a study of cytomegalovirus exposure and HLA in healthy donors. Turning to the study itself: Genotyping showed around four fifths of a few hundred donors falling in the Caucasian-associated ancestry cluster. General observations from the study: Accurate predictions that matched the HLA-A and HLA-B alleles of most subjects were reportedly made from TCR beta sequences.

This PCR relied on a set of 60 Vbeta primers and 13 Jbeta primers. The protocol was immunoSEQ multiplex PCR, while the TCRdb copy is restricted to in-frame clones and leaves out a portion. The sample comprises 100,000 to 150,000 clones, around 81% of which are singletons, and 0.55% to 0.85% rests with the top ten. The chain couples TRBV18 to TRBJ1-1; no definite D call. The clonotype originates from a man between 18 and 29 years old in good health and CMV-seronegative. The sequenced sample was PBMCs. The CDR3 reads CASSPSTPMNTEAFF. The CDR3 DNA sequence: TGTGCCAGCTCACCGTCCACACCGATGAACACTGAAGCTTTCTTT.